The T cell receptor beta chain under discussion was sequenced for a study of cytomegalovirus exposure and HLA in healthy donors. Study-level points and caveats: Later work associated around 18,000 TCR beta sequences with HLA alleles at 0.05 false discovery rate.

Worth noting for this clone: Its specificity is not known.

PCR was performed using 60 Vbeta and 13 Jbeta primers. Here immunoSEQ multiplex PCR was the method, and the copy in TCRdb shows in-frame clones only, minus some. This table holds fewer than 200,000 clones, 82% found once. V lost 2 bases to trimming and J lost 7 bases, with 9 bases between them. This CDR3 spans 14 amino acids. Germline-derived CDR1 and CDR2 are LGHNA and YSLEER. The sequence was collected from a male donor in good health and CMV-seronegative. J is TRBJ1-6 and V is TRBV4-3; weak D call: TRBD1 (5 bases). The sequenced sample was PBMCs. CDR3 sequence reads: CASSQNGGNSPLHF. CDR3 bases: TGCGCCAGCAGCCAAAACGGGGGAAATTCACCCCTCCACTTT.